Presented here are 20 T cell receptor beta chains from one specimen sequenced in a study of cytomegalovirus exposure and HLA in healthy donors. With 60 Vbeta and 13 Jbeta primers, the PCR was carried out. This table comes from immunoSEQ multiplex PCR, and its TCRdb copy is limited to in-frame clones, with some not included. The sample includes 130,000 to 150,000 clones, around 72% of them seen just once. Sequencing was carried out using PBMCs. The receptors were gathered from a human donor in good health.

The chain couples TRBV9 to TRBJ2-1; TRBD2 matches at 10 bases. The V gene end was trimmed by 0 bases and the J gene end by 7 bases; junction bases not matched to a gene: 7. Looked up from germline, CDR1 is SGDLS and CDR2 is YYNGEE. The CDR3 sequence is 16 residues long. CDR3 loop: CASSVEEAGGWNEQFF. The CDR3, as DNA: TGTGCCAGCAGCGTAGAGGAAGCGGGAGGGTGGAATGAGCAGTTCTTC.

This sequence joins TRBV6-5 and TRBJ1-4; no firm D call. Germline V CDR1 and CDR2: MNHEY, SVGAGI. Trimming removed 6 bases from V and 4 bases from J, with 6 bases in between. This CDR3 contains 12 residues. CDR3 amino acids: CASRRVNEKLFF. In DNA, the CDR3 is TGTGCCAGCAGGAGGGTTAATGAAAAACTGTTTTTT.

The chain combines TRBV11-2 with TRBJ1-1; 9 nucleotides match TRBD1. This CDR3 has 16 residues. With V trimmed by 3 bases and J by 3 bases, 8 bases remained unmatched. Germline CDR1 SGHAT, CDR2 FQNNGV. CDR3 loop: CASSFSPGTGHTEAFF. DNA of the CDR3: TGTGCCAGCAGCTTCAGTCCCGGGACAGGGCACACTGAAGCTTTCTTT. The variable domain in full, with the rest retrieved from reference TRBV11-2 and TRBJ1-1, is EAGVAQSPRYKIIEKRQSVAFWCNPISGHATLYWYQQILGQGPKLLIQFQNNGVVDDSQLPKDRFSAERLKGVDSTLKIQPAKLEDSAVYLCASSFSPGTGHTEAFFGQGTRLTVV.

The gene calls are TRBV27 and TRBJ1-1; 10 bases fit TRBD1. Germline CDR1 MNHEY, CDR2 SMNVEV (reference sequence). The CDR3 is made up of 14 amino acids. V lost 5 bases, J lost 3 bases, and 3 bases stayed unmatched. The CDR3 DNA reads as TGTGCCAGCAGTACGGGACAGGGGTACACTGAAGCTTTCTTT. As protein: CASSTGQGYTEAFF.

This sequence joins TRBV5-1 and TRBJ1-1; maybe TRBD1 (6 bases). Germline-derived CDR1 and CDR2 are SGHRS and YFSETQ. Trimming pared 4 bases from V and 1 base from J, leaving 14 bases between. The CDR3 contains 15 residues. CDR3 residues: CASSPLQGSNTEAFF. DNA of the CDR3: TGCGCCAGCAGCCCCCTACAGGGATCGAACACTGAAGCTTTCTTT.

The chain joins TRBV6-1 to TRBJ2-7; D is uncertain. V was clipped by 2 bases and J by 3 bases, with 5 bases between them. This CDR3 is built from 12 residues. Germline assignment: CDR1 MNHNS and CDR2 SASEGT. The CDR3 DNA follows: TGTGCCAGCAGTGAATTCGGCTACGAGCAGTACTTC. Translated, it gives CASSEFGYEQYF.

This chain joins TRBV19 and TRBJ2-2; 9 bases line up with TRBD2. Germline CDR1 is LNHDA and CDR2 is SQIVND (reference sequence). This CDR3 is built from 15 residues. The ends lost 7 bases at V and 2 bases at J; junction bases unmatched: 5. The CDR3 here is CASIGLAGNTGELFF. The CDR3 coding sequence is TGTGCCAGTATCGGTCTAGCGGGAAACACCGGGGAGCTGTTTTTT.

A note on this clone: The junction does not match germline at one end; this may be a read error. This sample includes further DNA sequences coding for the same CDR3. This chain uses TRBV5-1 with TRBJ1-1; D remains ambiguous. CDR1 is SGHRS and CDR2 is YFSETQ in the germline V gene. The CDR3 has 17 amino acids. The chain's CDR3 is CASSFSGPGIADTEAFF. The CDR3 DNA reads TGCGCTAGCAGCTTCAGCGGACCCGGAATCGCGGACACTGAAGCTTTCTTT. The whole variable domain, filled in from reference TRBV5-1 and TRBJ1-1, reads KAGVTQTPRYLIKTRGQQVTLSCSPISGHRSVSWYQQTPGQGLQFLFEYFSETQRNKGNFPGRFSGRQFSNSRSEMNVSTLELGDSALYLCASSFSGPGIADTEAFFGQGTRLTVV.

The genes are TRBV16 and TRBJ1-2, with D maybe TRBD1 (5 bases). The CDR3 is 15 amino acids. V was shortened by 0 bases and J by 2 bases, with 10 bases between the two germline ends. CDR1 KGHSY and CDR2 FQNENV come from the germline V gene. DNA for the CDR3: TGTGCCAGCAGCCAATCCGGGACTGCCAACTATGGCTACACCTTC. Protein: CASSQSGTANYGYTF.

The rearrangement uses TRBV7-9 and TRBJ2-6, with D possibly matching TRBD1 (5 bases). Trimming left V 5 bases short and J 2 bases short, with 16 bases between. CDR3 size: 17 residues. Germline values: CDR1 SEHNR, CDR2 FQNEAQ (reference sequence). The CDR3 loop reads CASSGHVSFTGANVLTF. The CDR3 DNA reads as TGTGCCAGCAGCGGACACGTTTCATTTACTGGGGCCAACGTCCTGACTTTC.

This clone appeared a few times. The chain combines TRBV21-1 with TRBJ2-1; the table's D call of TRBD2 was not tested on the DNA. TRBV21-1 is flagged as a pseudogene. The CDR3 runs to 16 residues. CDR3 region: CASSKAGAGLYNEQFF. The CDR3 DNA is TGTGCCAGCAGCAAAGCGGGCGCGGGTCTCTACAATGAGCAGTTCTTC.

The chain links TRBV9 to TRBJ1-3; perhaps TRBD1 as D (6 bases). Deletions cut 6 bases from V and 0 bases from J, with 13 bases between. The CDR3 runs to 15 residues. The germline V gene has CDR1 SGDLS and CDR2 YYNGEE. CDR3: CASTLSDSSGNTIYF. Here the CDR3 DNA reads TGTGCCAGCACTCTCTCGGACAGCTCTGGAAACACCATATATTTT.

V and J are TRBV10-3 and TRBJ2-3; 9 bases line up with TRBD1. CDR1 and CDR2 (germline): ENHRY, SYGVKD. V trimming: 4 bases; J trimming: 5 bases; junction bases outside the gene matches: 10. The CDR3 contains 16 residues. The CDR3, as DNA: TGTGCCATCAGTGGCAGGGACAGGGAGCTAGTAGATACGCAGTATTTT. Protein sequence: CAISGRDRELVDTQYF.

This clone was counted a few times. The J gene is TRBJ2-7, the V gene TRBV29-1; 9 bases are a match to TRBD1. The CDR3 extends over 15 amino acids. V shed 8 bases and J 3 bases; nucleotides not matched to a gene: 14. Germline assignment: CDR1 SQVTM and CDR2 ANQGSEA. The CDR3 DNA follows: TGCAGCACTCGCGGTGGACAGGGGATAGACTACGAGCAGTACTTC. Protein product: CSTRGGQGIDYEQYF.

The chain links TRBV11-2 to TRBJ2-1; TRBD1 is a possible D gene (6 bases). In germline, CDR1 is SGHAT, CDR2 FQNNGV. V shed 1 base and J shed 3 bases, with 7 bases lying between them. The CDR3 covers 14 residues. The DNA for the CDR3 is TGTGCCAGCAGCTTAGGGACAGACTACAATGAGCAGTTCTTC. It yields the protein CASSLGTDYNEQFF. The whole variable domain, remainder taken from reference TRBV11-2 and TRBJ2-1, is EAGVAQSPRYKIIEKRQSVAFWCNPISGHATLYWYQQILGQGPKLLIQFQNNGVVDDSQLPKDRFSAERLKGVDSTLKIQPAKLEDSAVYLCASSLGTDYNEQFFGPGTRLTVL.

This clone was seen a few times. The chain has TRBV28 and TRBJ1-1, with TRBD1 as a possible D gene (5 bases). Germline V gene lookup returns CDR1 MDHEN and CDR2 SYDVKM. The CDR3 totals 13 residues. Trimming left V 3 bases short and J 4 bases short, with 9 bases between. For the CDR3, the DNA is TGTGCCAGCAGTTTCTCAGGGCTCACTGAAGCTTTCTTT. Amino acids: CASSFSGLTEAFF. Drawing the rest from reference TRBV28 and TRBJ1-1, the complete variable domain is DVKVTQSSRYLVKRTGEKVFLECVQDMDHENMFWYRQDPGLGLRLIYFSYDVKMKEKGDIPEGYSVSREKKERFSLILESASTNQTSMYLCASSFSGLTEAFFGQGTRLTVV.

CDR3 loop: CATSTAEGNTQYF. CDR3 coding DNA: TGCGCCACGTCGACGGCAGAGGGAAATACGCAGTATTTT. The rearrangement links TRBV10-1 to TRBJ2-3; perhaps TRBD2 as D (5 bases). The CDR3 loop spans 13 amino acids. Germline V gene sequence: CDR1 WNHNN, CDR2 SYGVQD (reference sequence). V was trimmed by 10 bases and J by 7 bases, leaving 18 bases between them.

This clone was seen more than once but under ten times. The V gene is TRBV5-1, the J gene TRBJ1-3; possible D gene TRBD1, 6 bases. This CDR3 has 17 residues. V dropped 1 base and J dropped 0 bases, with 14 bases sitting between them. CDR1 is SGHRS, CDR2 YFSETQ, per germline. In DNA form, the CDR3 reads TGCGCCAGCAGCTTGTCAGGAGACAGGAGCTCTGGAAACACCATATATTTT. This sequence encodes CASSLSGDRSSGNTIYF.

The chain recombines TRBV5-1 with TRBJ1-2; 9 nucleotides align to TRBD1. After removal of 3 bases from V and 2 bases from J, the junction contained 5 bases not matched to a gene. Per germline, CDR1 SGHRS and CDR2 YFSETQ. The CDR3 has 15 amino acids. CDR3 nucleotides: TGCGCCAGCAGCTCCCGGACAGGGGCCAACTATGGCTACACCTTC. It specifies CASSSRTGANYGYTF.

The count of this clone is one. The genes are TRBV6-1 and TRBJ1-5; tentative D call: TRBD1 (6 bases). Trimming pared 5 bases from V and 3 bases from J, leaving 8 bases between. CDR3 length: 13 residues. Per the germline V gene, CDR1 is MNHNS and CDR2 is SASEGT. The CDR3 protein is CASSRTVNQPQHF. CDR3 nucleotide sequence: TGTGCCAGCAGTAGGACAGTCAATCAGCCCCAGCATTTT.